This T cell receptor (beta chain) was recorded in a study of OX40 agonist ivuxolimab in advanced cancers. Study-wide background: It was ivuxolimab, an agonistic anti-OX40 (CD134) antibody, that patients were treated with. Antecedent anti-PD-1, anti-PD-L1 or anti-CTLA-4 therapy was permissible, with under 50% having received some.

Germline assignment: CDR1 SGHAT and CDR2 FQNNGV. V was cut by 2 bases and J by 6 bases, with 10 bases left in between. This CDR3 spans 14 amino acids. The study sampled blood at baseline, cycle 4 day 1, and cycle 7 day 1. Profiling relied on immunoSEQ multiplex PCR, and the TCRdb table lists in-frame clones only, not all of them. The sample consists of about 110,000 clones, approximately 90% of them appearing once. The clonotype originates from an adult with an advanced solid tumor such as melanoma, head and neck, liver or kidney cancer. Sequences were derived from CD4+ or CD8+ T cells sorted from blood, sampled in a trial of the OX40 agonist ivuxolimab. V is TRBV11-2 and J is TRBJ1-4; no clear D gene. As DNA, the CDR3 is TGTGCCAGCAGCTTAAGTGGGAGGGATGAAAAACTGTTTTTT. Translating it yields CASSLSGRDEKLFF.